The 4 T cell receptor beta chains below come from one sample, sequenced in a study of beta chain features in type 1 diabetes. Study results and limitations: Type 1 diabetes patients showed a moderate but significant shortening of TCRB CDR3s in all four CD4+ subsets.

Their antigen targets remain unknown. Reverse transcription of all isolated RNA meant that expressed TCRB transcripts were sequenced. The method was immunoSEQ multiplex PCR; TCRdb's version includes in-frame clones alone and lacks a portion of them. The sample consists of 95,000 to 150,000 clones, approximately 16% of them appearing once. Specimen: central memory CD4+ T cells from blood. The receptors were sampled from a young man with type 1 diabetes.

This chain joins TRBV30 and TRBJ2-7; 8 bases are shared with TRBD1. There are 19 residues in the CDR3. Germline CDR1 reads GTSNPN; CDR2 reads SVGIG (reference sequence). The J segment lost 3 bases and the V segment lost 3 bases, leaving 22 bases of the junction unmatched. The CDR3 is CAWSHMPRTGRQGGYEQYF. In nucleotides, the CDR3 is TGTGCCTGGAGCCATATGCCCCGGACAGGGCGTCAGGGAGGCTACGAGCAGTACTTC.

There are a few counts of this clone. V and J are TRBV13 and TRBJ2-7; the D is unclear. CDR1 and CDR2 from the germline V gene are PRHDT and FYEKMQ (reference sequence). The CDR3 is made up of 16 amino acids. Trimming took 8 bases from V and 5 from J, leaving 25 bases between them. CDR3 nucleotides: TGTGCCAGCCAGCATGGCCGGAGTCAGAATGTAGACGAGCAGTACTTC. Its translation is CASQHGRSQNVDEQYF.

This clone came up many times. The chain couples TRBV9 to TRBJ2-1, with 7 bases identical to TRBD1. The CDR3 runs 13 residues. CDR1 SGDLS and CDR2 YYNGEE come from the germline V gene. V shed 4 bases, J shed 9 bases, and the junction held 7 bases outside the gene matches. The CDR3 DNA follows: TGTGCCAGCAGCCTACAGGGGACGACTGAGCAGTTCTTC. Residues: CASSLQGTTEQFF.

The gene calls are TRBV28 and TRBJ2-7; 8 bases fit TRBD1. This CDR3 is built from 15 residues. Germline V gene sequence: CDR1 MDHEN, CDR2 SYDVKM. The V and J ends lost 4 bases and 2 bases, in that order; junction bases with no gene match: 7. The CDR3 sequence: CASSSSGTGPYEQYF. DNA of the CDR3: TGTGCCAGCAGTTCCTCCGGGACAGGTCCCTACGAGCAGTACTTC.